This note documents a single T cell receptor beta chain sequence. What it binds is not known. This CDR3 has 13 residues. CDR1 and CDR2 from the germline V gene are SGHRS and YFSETQ. V was clipped by 3 bases and J by 5 bases, with 8 bases between them. The sample belongs to a study of T cell responses to AZD1222 COVID-19 vaccine. General study findings and limits: Clonal diversity was possibly underestimated, and the donors were mostly white British, with more females. The reported proportion of spike-specific TCRs targeting unmutated variant regions was nearly half. Spike as a whole was targeted by vaccine-associated CD4 TCRs, dominant at 160-218 and 743-854.

Clones were read by immunoSEQ multiplex PCR, and TCRdb kept only the in-frame ones, dropping some. The profile shows around 160,000 clones, 91% of them singletons. The chain combines TRBV5-1 with TRBJ2-2, with D maybe TRBD1 (5 bases). The TCR was taken from an adult in good health. The specimen was peripheral blood, collected on day 0 of AZD1222 vaccination. The CDR3 bases are TGCGCCAGCAGCTCCAGGGTAACCGGGGAGCTGTTTTTT. Translating gives CASSSRVTGELFF.